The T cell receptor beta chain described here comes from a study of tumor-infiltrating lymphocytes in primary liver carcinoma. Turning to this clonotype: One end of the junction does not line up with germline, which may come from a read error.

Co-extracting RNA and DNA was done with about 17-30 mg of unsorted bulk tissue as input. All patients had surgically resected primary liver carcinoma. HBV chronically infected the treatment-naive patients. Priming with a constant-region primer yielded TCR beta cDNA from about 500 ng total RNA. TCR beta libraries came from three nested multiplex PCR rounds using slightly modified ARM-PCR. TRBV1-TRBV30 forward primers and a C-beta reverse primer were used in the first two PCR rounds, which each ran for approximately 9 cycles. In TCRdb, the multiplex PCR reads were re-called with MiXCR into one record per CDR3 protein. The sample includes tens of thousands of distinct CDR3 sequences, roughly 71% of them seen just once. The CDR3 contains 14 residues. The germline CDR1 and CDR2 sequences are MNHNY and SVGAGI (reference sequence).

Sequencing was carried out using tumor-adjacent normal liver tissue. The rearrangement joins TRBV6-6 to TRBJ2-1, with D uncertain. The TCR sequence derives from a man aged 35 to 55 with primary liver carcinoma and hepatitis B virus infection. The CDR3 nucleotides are TGTGCCAGCAGCTATACCGGGTCACACAATGAGCGGTTCTTC. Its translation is CASSYTGSHNERFF.